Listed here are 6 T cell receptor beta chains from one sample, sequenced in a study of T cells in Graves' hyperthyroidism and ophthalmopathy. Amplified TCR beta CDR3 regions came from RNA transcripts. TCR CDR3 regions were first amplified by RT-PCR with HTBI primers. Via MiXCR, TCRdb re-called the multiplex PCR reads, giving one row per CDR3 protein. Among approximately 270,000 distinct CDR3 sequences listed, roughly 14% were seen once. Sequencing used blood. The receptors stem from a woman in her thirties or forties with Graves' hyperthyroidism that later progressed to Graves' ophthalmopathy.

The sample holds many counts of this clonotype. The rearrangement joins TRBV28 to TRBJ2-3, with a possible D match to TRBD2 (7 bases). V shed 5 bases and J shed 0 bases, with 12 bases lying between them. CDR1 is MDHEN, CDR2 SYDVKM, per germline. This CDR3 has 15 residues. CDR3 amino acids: CASSLGGASTDTQYF. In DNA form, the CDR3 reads TGTGCCAGCAGTCTGGGGGGGGCCAGCACAGATACGCAGTATTTT.

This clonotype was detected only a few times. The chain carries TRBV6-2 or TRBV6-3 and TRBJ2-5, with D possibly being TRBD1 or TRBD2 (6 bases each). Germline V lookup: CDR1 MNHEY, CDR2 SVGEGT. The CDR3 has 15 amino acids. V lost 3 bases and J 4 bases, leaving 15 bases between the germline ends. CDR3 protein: CASSYGGGSGETQYF. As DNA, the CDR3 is TGTGCCAGCAGTTATGGAGGGGGGAGCGGAGAGACCCAGTACTTC.

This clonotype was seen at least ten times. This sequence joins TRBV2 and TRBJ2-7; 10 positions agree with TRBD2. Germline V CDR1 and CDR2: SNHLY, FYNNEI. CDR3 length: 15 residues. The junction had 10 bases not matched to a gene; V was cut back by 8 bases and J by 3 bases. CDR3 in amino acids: CASALAGAVDYEQYF. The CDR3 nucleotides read TGTGCCAGCGCTCTAGCGGGAGCGGTGGACTACGAGCAGTACTTC.

In DNA, the CDR3 is TGTGCCACCAGAGCTAGACAGTCTGATGGCTACACCTTC. Protein sequence: CATRARQSDGYTF. The gene calls are TRBV24-1 and TRBJ1-2, with a possible D match to TRBD1 (5 bases). Germline V gene lookup returns CDR1 KGHDR and CDR2 SFDVKD. CDR3 length equals 13 residues. Trimming removed 7 bases from V and 6 bases from J, with 14 bases in between.

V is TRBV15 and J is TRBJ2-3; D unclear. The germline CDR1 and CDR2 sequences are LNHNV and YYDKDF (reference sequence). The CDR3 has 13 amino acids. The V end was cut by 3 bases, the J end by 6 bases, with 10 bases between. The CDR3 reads CATSSDWRDTQYF. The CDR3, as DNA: TGTGCCACCAGCAGCGATTGGCGGGATACGCAGTATTTT.

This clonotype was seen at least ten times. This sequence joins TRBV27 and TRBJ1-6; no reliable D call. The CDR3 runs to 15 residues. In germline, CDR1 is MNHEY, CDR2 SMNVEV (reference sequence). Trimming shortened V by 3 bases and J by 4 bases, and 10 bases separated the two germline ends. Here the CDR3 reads CASSFSIGYNSPLHF. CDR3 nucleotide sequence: TGTGCCAGCAGTTTCTCTATCGGGTATAATTCACCCCTCCACTTT.